These 4 T cell receptor beta chains were sequenced from one sample in a study of T cell repertoires in ileal Crohn's disease. Libraries were prepared by immunoSEQ multiplex PCR; TCRdb keeps only in-frame clonotypes and omits some of them. The sample gives about 7,400 clones, roughly 72% of which show up once; more than 6.5% is in the top ten. The time point was: neoterminal ileum biopsy at postoperative endoscopy, about 6 months after surgery. Sequencing was carried out using ileal tissue. The origin of the receptors is an adult with Crohn's disease.

This chain joins TRBV11-2 and TRBJ2-3, with TRBD2 matching over 12 bases. V dropped 1 base and J dropped 7; count of bases not matched to a gene: 9. The CDR3 loop spans 17 amino acids. Germline CDR1 and CDR2: SGHAT and FQNNGV. The CDR3 nucleotides are TGTGCCAGCAGCTTAGCCCGACTAGCGGGGGCGAGGAATACGCAGTATTTT. It yields the protein CASSLARLAGARNTQYF.

The rearrangement links TRBV11-2 to TRBJ2-1; perhaps TRBD2 as D (5 bases). The CDR3 sequence is 15 residues long. The germline CDR1 and CDR2 sequences are SGHAT and FQNNGV. Trimming pared 7 bases from V and 0 bases from J, leaving 13 bases between. The CDR3: CASTYRENSYNEQFF. The CDR3 DNA is TGTGCCAGCACCTACCGGGAAAACTCCTACAATGAGCAGTTCTTC. The entire variable domain, with the rest obtained from reference TRBV11-2 and TRBJ2-1, is as follows: EAGVAQSPRYKIIEKRQSVAFWCNPISGHATLYWYQQILGQGPKLLIQFQNNGVVDDSQLPKDRFSAERLKGVDSTLKIQPAKLEDSAVYLCASTYRENSYNEQFFGPGTRLTVL.

The V and J genes are TRBV7-9 and TRBJ1-3; the D is unclear. Per the germline V gene, CDR1 is SEHNR and CDR2 is FQNEAQ (reference sequence). V was cut by 2 bases and J by 1 base, with 9 bases left in between. The CDR3 has 15 residues. The CDR3 DNA follows: TGTGCCAGCAGCTTAAATCTCGTTTCTGGAAACACCATATATTTT. Translation: CASSLNLVSGNTIYF.

As DNA, the CDR3 is TGCGCCAGCAGCCAACGACAGGGGTCTGGGGCCAACGTCCTGACTTTC. This sequence encodes CASSQRQGSGANVLTF. The chain carries TRBV4-1 and TRBJ2-6, with 8 bases fitting TRBD1. Germline CDR1 and CDR2: MGHRA and YSYEKL. This CDR3 is built from 16 residues. J gave up 1 base and V 2 bases, and 1 base lay outside the gene matches.